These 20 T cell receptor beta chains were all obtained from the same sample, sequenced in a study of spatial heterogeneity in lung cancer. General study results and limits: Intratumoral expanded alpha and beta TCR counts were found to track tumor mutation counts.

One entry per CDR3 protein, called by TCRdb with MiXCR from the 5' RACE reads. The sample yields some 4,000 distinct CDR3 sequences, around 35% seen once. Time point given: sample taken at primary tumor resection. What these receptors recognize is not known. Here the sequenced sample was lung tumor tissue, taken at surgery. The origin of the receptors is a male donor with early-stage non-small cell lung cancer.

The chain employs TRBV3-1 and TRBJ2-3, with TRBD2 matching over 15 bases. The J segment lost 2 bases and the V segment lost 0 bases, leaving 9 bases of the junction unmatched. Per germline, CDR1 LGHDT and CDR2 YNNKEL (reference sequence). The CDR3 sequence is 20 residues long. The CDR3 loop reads CASSQDGLAGGLRFTDTQYF. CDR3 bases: TGTGCCAGCAGCCAAGACGGACTAGCGGGAGGGCTTAGGTTCACAGATACGCAGTATTTT.

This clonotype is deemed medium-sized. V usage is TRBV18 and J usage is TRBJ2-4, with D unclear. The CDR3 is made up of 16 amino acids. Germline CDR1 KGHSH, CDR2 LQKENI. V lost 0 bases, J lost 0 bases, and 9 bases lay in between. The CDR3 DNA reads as TGTGCCAGCTCACCACCAGGGCTACTAGCCAAAAACATTCAGTACTTC. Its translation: CASSPPGLLAKNIQYF.

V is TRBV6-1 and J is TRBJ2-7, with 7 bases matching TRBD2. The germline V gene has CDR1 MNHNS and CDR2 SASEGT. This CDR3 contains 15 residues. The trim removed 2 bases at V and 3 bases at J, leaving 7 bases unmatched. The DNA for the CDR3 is TGTGCCAGCAGTGAAATGCTAGCGGTATTCTACGAGCAGTACTTC. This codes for CASSEMLAVFYEQYF.

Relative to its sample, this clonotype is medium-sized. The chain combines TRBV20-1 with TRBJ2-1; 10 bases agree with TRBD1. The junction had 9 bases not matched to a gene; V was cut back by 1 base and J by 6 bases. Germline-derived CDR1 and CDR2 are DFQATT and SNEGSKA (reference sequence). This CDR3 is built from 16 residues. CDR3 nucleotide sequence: TGCAGTGCTAGAGGGGCGACAGGGGGCCTCTCCAATGAGCAGTTCTTC. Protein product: CSARGATGGLSNEQFF.

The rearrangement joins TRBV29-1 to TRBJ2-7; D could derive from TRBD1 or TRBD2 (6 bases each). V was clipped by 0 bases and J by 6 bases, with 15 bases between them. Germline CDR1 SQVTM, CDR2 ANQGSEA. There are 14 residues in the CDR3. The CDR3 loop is CSVEDYYGGTEQYF. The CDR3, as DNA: TGCAGCGTTGAAGATTACTACGGGGGCACCGAGCAGTACTTC.

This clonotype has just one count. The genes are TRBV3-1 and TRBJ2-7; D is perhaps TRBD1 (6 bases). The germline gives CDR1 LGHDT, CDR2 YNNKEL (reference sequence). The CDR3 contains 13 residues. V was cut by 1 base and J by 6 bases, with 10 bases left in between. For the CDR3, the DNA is TGTGCCAGCAGCCAAGTGGACAGAGGCGAGCAGTACTTC. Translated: CASSQVDRGEQYF.

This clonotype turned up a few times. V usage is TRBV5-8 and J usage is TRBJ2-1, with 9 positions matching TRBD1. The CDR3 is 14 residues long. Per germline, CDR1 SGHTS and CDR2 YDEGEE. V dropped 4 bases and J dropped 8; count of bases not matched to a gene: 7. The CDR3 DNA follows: TGTGCCAGCAGCCTGGTCCGGGACAGGGATGAGCAGTTCTTC. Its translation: CASSLVRDRDEQFF.

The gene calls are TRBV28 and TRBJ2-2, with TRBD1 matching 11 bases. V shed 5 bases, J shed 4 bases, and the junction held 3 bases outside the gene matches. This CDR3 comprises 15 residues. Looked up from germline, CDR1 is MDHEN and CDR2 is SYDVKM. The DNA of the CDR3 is TGTGCCAGCAGTCTAGGACAGGGGGCCACCGGGGAGCTGTTTTTT. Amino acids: CASSLGQGATGELFF.

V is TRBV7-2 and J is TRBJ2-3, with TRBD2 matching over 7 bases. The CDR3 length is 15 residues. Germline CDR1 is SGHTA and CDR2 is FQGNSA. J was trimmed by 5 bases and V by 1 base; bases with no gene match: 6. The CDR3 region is CASSLGREWVDTQYF. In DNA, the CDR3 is TGTGCCAGCAGCTTAGGGCGGGAGTGGGTAGATACGCAGTATTTT.

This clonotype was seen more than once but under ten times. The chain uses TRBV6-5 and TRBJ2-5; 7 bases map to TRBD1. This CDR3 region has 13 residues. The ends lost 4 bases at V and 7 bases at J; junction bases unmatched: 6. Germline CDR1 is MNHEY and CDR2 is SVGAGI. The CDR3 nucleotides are TGTGCCAGCAGTTCCACAGGGGTGGGGACCCAGTACTTC. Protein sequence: CASSSTGVGTQYF.

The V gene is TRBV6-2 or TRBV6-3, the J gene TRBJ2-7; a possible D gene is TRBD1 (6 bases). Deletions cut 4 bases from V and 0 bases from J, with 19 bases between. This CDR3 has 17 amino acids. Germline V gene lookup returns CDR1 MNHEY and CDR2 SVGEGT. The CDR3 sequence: CASSFGPGQRFSYEQYF. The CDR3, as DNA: TGTGCCAGCAGTTTCGGTCCCGGACAGAGATTCTCCTACGAGCAGTACTTC.

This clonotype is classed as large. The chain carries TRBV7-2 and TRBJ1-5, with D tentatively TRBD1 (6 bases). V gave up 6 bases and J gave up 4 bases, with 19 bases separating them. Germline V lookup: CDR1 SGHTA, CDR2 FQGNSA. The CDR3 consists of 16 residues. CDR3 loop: CASSLVLGTINQPQHF. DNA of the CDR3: TGTGCCAGCAGTCTAGTCTTGGGGACAATTAATCAGCCCCAGCATTTT.

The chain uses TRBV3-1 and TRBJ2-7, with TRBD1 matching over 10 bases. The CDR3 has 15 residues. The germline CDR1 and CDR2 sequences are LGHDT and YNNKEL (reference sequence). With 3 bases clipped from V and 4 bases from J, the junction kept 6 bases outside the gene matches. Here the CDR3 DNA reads TGTGCCAGCAGCCATCCCGGGACAGGGGATTACGAGCAGTACTTC. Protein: CASSHPGTGDYEQYF.

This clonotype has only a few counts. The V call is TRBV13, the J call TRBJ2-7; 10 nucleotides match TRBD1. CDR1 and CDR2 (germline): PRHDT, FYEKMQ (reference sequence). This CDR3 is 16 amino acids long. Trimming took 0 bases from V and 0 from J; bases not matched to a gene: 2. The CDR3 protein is CASSLGGTGVSYEQYF. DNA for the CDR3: TGTGCCAGCAGCTTAGGTGGGACAGGGGTCTCCTACGAGCAGTACTTC.

CDR3: CASIRDRGQETQYF. CDR3 DNA: TGTGCCAGTATCCGGGACAGGGGCCAAGAGACCCAGTACTTC. The chain combines TRBV7-2 with TRBJ2-5; 10 positions match TRBD1. The V and J ends lost 9 bases and 1 base, in that order; junction bases with no gene match: 5. The CDR3 runs 14 residues. Germline V gene sequence: CDR1 SGHTA, CDR2 FQGNSA.

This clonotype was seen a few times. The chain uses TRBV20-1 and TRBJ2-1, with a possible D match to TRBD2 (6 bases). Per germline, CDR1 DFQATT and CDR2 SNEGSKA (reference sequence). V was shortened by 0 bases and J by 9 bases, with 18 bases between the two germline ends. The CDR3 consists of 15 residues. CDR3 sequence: CSARDREIWHGEQFF. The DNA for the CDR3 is TGCAGTGCTAGAGATCGGGAGATCTGGCATGGTGAGCAGTTCTTC.

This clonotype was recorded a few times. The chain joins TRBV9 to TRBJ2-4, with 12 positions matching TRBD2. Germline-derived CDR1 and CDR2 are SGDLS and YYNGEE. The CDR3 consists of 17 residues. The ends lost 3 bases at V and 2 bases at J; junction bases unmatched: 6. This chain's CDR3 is CASSGEGLAGSKNIQYF. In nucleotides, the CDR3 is TGTGCCAGCAGCGGAGAGGGACTAGCGGGTTCCAAAAACATTCAGTACTTC.

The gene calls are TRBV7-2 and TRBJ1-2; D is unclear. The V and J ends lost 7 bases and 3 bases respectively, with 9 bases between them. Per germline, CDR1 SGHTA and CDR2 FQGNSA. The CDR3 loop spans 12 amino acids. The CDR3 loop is CASTPVDYGYTF. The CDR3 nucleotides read TGTGCCAGCACTCCGGTCGACTATGGCTACACCTTC.

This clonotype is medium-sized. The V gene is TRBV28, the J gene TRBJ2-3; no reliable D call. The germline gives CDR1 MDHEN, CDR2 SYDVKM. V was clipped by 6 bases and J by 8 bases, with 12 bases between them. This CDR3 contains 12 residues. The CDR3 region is CASRTPLATQYF. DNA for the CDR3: TGTGCCAGCAGGACACCCCTGGCTACGCAGTATTTT.

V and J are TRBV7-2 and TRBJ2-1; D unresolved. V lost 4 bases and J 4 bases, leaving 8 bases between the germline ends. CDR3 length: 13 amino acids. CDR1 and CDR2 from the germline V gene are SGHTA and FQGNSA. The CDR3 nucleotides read TGTGCCAGCAGCTCAGTGGGGTACAATGAGCAGTTCTTC. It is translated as CASSSVGYNEQFF.